This TCR beta chain was recorded in a study of blood T cell repertoires in COVID-19. Across the study: The study drew acute and convalescent COVID-19 samples from the United States, Italy and Spain. Sample material is recorded as cDNA or gDNA derived from T cells, B-cell-depleted T cells, or PBMCs.

Germline-derived CDR1 and CDR2 are MGHRA and YSYEKL. This CDR3 has 19 amino acids. The junction had 9 bases not matched to a gene; V was cut back by 0 bases and J by 1 base. Per the original methods: Reference gene primer amplification in the assay estimated nucleated cell counts. Sequencing used immunoSEQ multiplex PCR; TCRdb keeps in-frame clones, though not all of them. The V and J calls and clone size come from that table; D and trimming were worked out from the DNA. The sample yields approximately 500,000 clones, approximately 83% seen once. Input material: peripheral blood. This sequence was found in a human donor in a cohort sampled during active COVID-19. This chain uses TRBV4-1 with TRBJ2-1; 10 nucleotides agree with TRBD2. The CDR3 sequence: CASSQDRVAGGRSYNEQFF. CDR3 nucleotide sequence: TGCGCCAGCAGCCAAGATCGGGTAGCGGGAGGCCGATCCTACAATGAGCAGTTCTTC.